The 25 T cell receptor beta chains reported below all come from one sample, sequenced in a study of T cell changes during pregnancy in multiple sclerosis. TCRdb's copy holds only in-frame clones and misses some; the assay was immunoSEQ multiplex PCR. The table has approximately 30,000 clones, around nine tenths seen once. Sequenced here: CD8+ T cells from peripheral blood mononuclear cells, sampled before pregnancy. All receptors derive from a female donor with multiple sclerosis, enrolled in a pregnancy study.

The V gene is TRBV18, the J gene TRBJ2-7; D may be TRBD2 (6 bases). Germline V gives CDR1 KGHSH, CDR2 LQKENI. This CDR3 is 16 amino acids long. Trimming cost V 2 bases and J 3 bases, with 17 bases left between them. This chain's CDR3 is CASSPFEGTGDYEQYF. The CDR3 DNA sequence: TGTGCCAGCTCACCATTTGAAGGGACGGGAGACTACGAGCAGTACTTC.

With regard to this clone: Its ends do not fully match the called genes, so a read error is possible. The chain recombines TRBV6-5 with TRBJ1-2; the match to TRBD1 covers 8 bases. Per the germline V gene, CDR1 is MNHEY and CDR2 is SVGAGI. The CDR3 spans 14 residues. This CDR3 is CASSYSNTGGGVAF. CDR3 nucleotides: TGTGCCAGCAGTTACTCGAATACAGGGGGGGGTGTCGCCTTC.

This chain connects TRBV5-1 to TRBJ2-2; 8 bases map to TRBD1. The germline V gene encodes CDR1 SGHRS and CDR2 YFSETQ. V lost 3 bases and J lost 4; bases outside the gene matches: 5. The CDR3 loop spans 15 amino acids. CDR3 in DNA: TGCGCCAGCAGCTCCCGACAGGGGAGCACCGGGGAGCTGTTTTTT. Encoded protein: CASSSRQGSTGELFF. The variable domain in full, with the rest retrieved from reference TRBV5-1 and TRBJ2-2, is KAGVTQTPRYLIKTRGQQVTLSCSPISGHRSVSWYQQTPGQGLQFLFEYFSETQRNKGNFPGRFSGRQFSNSRSEMNVSTLELGDSALYLCASSSRQGSTGELFFGEGSRLTVL.

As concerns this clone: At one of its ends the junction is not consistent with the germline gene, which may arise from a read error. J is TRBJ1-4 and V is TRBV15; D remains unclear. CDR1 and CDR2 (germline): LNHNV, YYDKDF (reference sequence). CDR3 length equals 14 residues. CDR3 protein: CATRRTTTNEKLFF. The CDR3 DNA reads TGTGCCACCCGCAGGACTACAACTAATGAAAAACTGTTTTTT.

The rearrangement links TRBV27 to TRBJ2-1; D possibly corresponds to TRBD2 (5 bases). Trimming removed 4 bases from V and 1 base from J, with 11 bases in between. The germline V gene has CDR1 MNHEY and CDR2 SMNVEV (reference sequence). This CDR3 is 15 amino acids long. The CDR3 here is CASSSRLLSYNEQFF. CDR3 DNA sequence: TGTGCCAGCAGTTCAAGACTATTATCCTACAATGAGCAGTTCTTC.

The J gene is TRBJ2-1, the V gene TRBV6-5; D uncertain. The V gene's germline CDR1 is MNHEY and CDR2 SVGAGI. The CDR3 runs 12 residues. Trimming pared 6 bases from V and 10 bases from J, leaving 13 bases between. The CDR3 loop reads CASSLDVIEQFF. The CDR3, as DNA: TGTGCCAGCAGCTTAGATGTAATAGAGCAGTTCTTC.

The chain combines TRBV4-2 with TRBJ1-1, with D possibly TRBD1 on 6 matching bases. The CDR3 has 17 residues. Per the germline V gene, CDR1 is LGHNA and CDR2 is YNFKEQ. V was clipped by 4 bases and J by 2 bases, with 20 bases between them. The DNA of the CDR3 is TGTGCCAGCAGCCCGGCCCAACAGGGAGGGATTAACACTGAAGCTTTCTTT. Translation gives CASSPAQQGGINTEAFF.

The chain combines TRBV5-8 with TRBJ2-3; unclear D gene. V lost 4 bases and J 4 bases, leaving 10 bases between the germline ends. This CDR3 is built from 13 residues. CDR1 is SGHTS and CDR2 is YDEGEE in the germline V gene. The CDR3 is CASSIYGPDTQYF. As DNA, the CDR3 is TGTGCCAGCAGCATCTATGGGCCAGATACGCAGTATTTT.

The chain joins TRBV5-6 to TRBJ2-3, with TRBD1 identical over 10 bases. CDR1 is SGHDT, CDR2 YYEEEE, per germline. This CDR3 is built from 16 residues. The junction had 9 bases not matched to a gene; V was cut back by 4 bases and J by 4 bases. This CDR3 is CASSPWDRGGADTQYF. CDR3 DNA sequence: TGTGCCAGCAGCCCGTGGGACAGGGGAGGCGCAGATACGCAGTATTTT.

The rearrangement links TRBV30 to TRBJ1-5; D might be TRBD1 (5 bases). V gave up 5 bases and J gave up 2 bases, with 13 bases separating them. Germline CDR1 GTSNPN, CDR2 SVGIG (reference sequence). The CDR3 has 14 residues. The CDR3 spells CAWGAQVGNQPQHF. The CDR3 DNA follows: TGTGCCTGGGGGGCCCAAGTCGGCAATCAGCCCCAGCATTTT.

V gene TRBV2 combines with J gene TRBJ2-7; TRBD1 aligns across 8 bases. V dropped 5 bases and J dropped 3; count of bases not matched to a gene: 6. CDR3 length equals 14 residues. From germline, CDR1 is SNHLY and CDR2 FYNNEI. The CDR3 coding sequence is TGTGCCAGCAGTCCGGGACAGGCCCTCTACGAGCAGTACTTC. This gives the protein CASSPGQALYEQYF. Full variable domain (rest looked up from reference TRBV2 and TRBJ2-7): EPEVTQTPSHQVTQMGQEVILRCVPISNHLYFYWYRQILGQKVEFLVSFYNNEISEKSEIFDDQFSVERPDGSNFTLKIRSTKLEDSAMYFCASSPGQALYEQYFGPGTRLTVT.

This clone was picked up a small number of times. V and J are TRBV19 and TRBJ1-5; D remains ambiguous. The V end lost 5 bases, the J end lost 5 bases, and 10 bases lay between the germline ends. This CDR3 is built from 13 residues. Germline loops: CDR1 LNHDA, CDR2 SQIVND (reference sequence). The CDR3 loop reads CASSLSGDQPQHF. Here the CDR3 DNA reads TGTGCCAGTAGTTTATCAGGTGATCAGCCCCAGCATTTT. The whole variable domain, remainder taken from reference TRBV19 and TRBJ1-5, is DGGITQSPKYLFRKEGQNVTLSCEQNLNHDAMYWYRQDPGQGLRLIYYSQIVNDFQKGDIAEGYSVSREKKESFPLTVTSAQKNPTAFYLCASSLSGDQPQHFGDGTRLSIL.

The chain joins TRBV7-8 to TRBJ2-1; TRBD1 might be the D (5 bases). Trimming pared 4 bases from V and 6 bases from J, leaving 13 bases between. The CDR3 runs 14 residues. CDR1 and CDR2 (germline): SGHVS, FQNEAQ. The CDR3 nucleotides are TGTGCCAGCAGCTCCGTGGGGCAGGCCAATGAGCAGTTCTTC. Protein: CASSSVGQANEQFF.

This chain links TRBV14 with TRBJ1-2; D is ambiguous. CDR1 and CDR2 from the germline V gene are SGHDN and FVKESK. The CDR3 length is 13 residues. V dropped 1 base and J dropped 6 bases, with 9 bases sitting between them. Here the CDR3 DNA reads TGTGCCAGCAGCCAAGGTCCCTTCGATGGCTACACCTTC. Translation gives CASSQGPFDGYTF.

The CDR3 coding sequence is TGTGCCAGCAGCCCCCCCGGAGGTACCGTGAACACTGAAGCTTTCTTT. It yields the protein CASSPPGGTVNTEAFF. This sequence joins TRBV7-9 and TRBJ1-1; D unclear. The CDR3 runs 16 residues. Germline loops: CDR1 SEHNR, CDR2 FQNEAQ (reference sequence). Trimming shortened V by 5 bases and J by 0 bases, and 16 bases separated the two germline ends.

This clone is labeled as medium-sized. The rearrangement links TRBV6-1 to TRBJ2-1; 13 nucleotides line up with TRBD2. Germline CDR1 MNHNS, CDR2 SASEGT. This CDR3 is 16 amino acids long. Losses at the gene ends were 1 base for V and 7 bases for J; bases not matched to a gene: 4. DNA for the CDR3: TGTGCCAGCAGTGAAGAACTAGCGGGGGGGGGTAATGAGCAGTTCTTC. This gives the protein CASSEELAGGGNEQFF.

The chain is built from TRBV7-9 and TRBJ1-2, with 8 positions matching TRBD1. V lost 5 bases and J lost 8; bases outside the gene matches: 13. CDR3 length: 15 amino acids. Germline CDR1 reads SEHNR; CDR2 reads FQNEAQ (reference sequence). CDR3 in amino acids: CASSGSAGGVGGYTF. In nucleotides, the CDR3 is TGTGCCAGCAGCGGAAGTGCAGGGGGCGTGGGAGGCTACACCTTC. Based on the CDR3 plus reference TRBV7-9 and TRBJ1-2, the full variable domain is DTGVSQNPRHKITKRGQNVTFRCDPISEHNRLYWYRQTLGQGPEFLTYFQNEAQLEKSRLLSDRFSAERPKGSFSTLEIQRTEQGDSAMYLCASSGSAGGVGGYTFGSGTRLTVV.

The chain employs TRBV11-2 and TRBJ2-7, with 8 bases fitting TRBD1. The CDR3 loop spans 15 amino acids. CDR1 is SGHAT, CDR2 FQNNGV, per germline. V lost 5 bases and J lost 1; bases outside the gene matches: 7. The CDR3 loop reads CASSDIRQGSYEQYF. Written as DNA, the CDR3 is TGTGCCAGCAGCGATATTAGACAGGGGTCCTACGAGCAGTACTTC.

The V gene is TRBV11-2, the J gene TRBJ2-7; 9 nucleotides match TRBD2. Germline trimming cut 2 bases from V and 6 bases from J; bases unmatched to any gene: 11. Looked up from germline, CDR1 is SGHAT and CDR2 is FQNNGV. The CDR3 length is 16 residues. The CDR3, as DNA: TGTGCCAGCAGCTTATGGTCTAGCGGGGAAGGAAGCGAGCAGTACTTC. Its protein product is CASSLWSSGEGSEQYF.

The CDR3 here is CASSIAGTAGGQPQHF. CDR3 sequence (DNA): TGTGCCAGCAGCATTGCCGGGACGGCAGGGGGACAGCCCCAGCATTTT. The V and J genes are TRBV5-6 and TRBJ1-5; 7 nucleotides match TRBD1. The CDR3 consists of 16 residues. Trimming removed 4 bases from V and 7 bases from J; junction bases left unmatched: 14. Germline values: CDR1 SGHDT, CDR2 YYEEEE. The whole variable domain, remainder taken from reference TRBV5-6 and TRBJ1-5, is DAGVTQSPTHLIKTRGQQVTLRCSPKSGHDTVSWYQQALGQGPQFIFQYYEEEERQRGNFPDRFSGHQFPNYSSELNVNALLLGDSALYLCASSIAGTAGGQPQHFGDGTRLSIL.

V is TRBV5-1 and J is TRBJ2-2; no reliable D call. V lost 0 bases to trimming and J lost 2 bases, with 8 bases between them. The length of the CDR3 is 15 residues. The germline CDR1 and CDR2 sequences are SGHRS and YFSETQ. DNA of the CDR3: TGCGCCAGCAGCTTGGATCGGGTCAACACCGGGGAGCTGTTTTTT. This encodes CASSLDRVNTGELFF. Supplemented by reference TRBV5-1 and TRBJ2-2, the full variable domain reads KAGVTQTPRYLIKTRGQQVTLSCSPISGHRSVSWYQQTPGQGLQFLFEYFSETQRNKGNFPGRFSGRQFSNSRSEMNVSTLELGDSALYLCASSLDRVNTGELFFGEGSRLTVL.

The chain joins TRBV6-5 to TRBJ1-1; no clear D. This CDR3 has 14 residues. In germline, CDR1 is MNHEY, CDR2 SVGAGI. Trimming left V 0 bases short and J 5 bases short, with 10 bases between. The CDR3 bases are TGTGCCAGCAGTTACTCAGGGCCGGGGACTGAAGCTTTCTTT. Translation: CASSYSGPGTEAFF.

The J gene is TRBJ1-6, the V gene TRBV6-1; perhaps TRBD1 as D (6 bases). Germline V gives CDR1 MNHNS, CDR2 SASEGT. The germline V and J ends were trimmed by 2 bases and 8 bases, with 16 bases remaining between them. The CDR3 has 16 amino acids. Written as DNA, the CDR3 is TGTGCCAGCAGTGAATTAGGTGGGCAGGGGTATTCACCCCTCCACTTT. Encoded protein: CASSELGGQGYSPLHF.

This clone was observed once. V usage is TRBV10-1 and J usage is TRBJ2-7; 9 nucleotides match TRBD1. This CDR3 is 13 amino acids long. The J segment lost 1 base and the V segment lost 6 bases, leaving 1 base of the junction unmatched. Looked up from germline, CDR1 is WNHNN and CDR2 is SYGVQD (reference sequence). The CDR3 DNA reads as TGCGCCAGCAGGGACAGGGGTTCCTACGAGCAGTACTTC. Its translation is CASRDRGSYEQYF.

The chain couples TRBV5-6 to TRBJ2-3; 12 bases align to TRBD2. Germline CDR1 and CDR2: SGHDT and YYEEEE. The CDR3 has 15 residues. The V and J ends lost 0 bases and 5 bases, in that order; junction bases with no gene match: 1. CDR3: CASSLASGGVDTQYF. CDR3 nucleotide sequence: TGTGCCAGCAGCTTGGCTAGCGGGGGGGTAGATACGCAGTATTTT.